This TCR beta chain was sequenced for a study of a mutant IDH1 vaccine in newly diagnosed glioma. Across the whole study: Beforehand, treatment had been radiotherapy, temozolomide, or both; the majority received both.

Study findings and constraints: Seemingly, top peripheral T cell clonotype changes bore no relation to pseudoprogression. Researchers report vaccine-induced immune responses in less than 95% of patients.

Indicated time point: week 11, during vaccination. All doses held 300 ug of mutant IDH1 20-mer peptide, with topical imiquimod. TCRdb's table, derived via immunoSEQ multiplex PCR, lists solely in-frame clones and lacks some. There are 110,000 or so clones in the sample; 85% to 90% occur only once, and around 0.6% lies in the top ten. A remark on this clone: Its cognate antigen is unknown.

The CDR3 contains 14 residues. Trimming cost V 6 bases and J 8 bases, with 16 bases left between them. Germline loops: CDR1 MNHEY, CDR2 SVGAGI. The sample here was PBMCs, taken from a glioma patient whose treatment included an IDH1 peptide vaccine. This receptor was identified in a woman between 50 and 59 years old with glioma. This chain connects TRBV6-5 to TRBJ1-4; maybe TRBD1 (5 bases). This chain's CDR3 is CASSQTVSYEKLFF. The CDR3 nucleotides read TGTGCCAGCAGCCAGACAGTTTCATACGAAAAACTGTTTTTT.